The entry that follows covers one T cell receptor beta chain sequence. CDR3 length equals 17 residues. Germline V gives CDR1 MGHRA, CDR2 YSYEKL. Losses at the gene ends were 4 bases for V and 4 bases for J; bases not matched to a gene: 10. The repertoire was sequenced with immunoSEQ multiplex PCR; TCRdb's copy has only in-frame clones and lacks some. The sample includes about 47,000 clones, around nine tenths of them seen just once. The data were taken from a study of memory CD8 T cells in hepatitis C reinfection. Regarding time point: peak reinfection, 3 to 8 weeks after reinfection detection. No in vitro expansion preceded TCR sequencing of the sorted cells.

Specimen: naive CD8+ T cells sorted from blood. The receptor's source is a man between 18 and 35 years old with hepatitis C virus infection. The rearrangement joins TRBV4-1 to TRBJ2-1, with 10 bases identical to TRBD2. This chain's CDR3 is CASSLSGGSLSYNEQFF. The CDR3 DNA is TGCGCCAGCAGCCTTAGCGGGGGGAGTTTATCGTACAATGAGCAGTTCTTC.